This T cell receptor (beta chain) was observed in a study of blood T cells in healthy people across ages. Combining a sample-barcoded 5' primer with a J-beta primer mix, a second PCR ran for about 7 to 12 cycles. Tags on each cDNA molecule came from a template-switch adaptor with 12 random nucleotides. TCRdb reprocessed the 5' RACE reads via MiXCR and lists one record per CDR3 protein. The sample has some 940,000 distinct CDR3 sequences; 29% are singletons. CDR3 length: 11 amino acids. V was trimmed by 4 bases and J by 10 bases, leaving 12 bases between them. Germline CDR1 is DFQATT and CDR2 is SNEGSKA (reference sequence). These data were also reused for a study on T cells of mothers and their children.

The specimen sequenced was blood. This clonotype originated in a woman aged 40 to 50 in good health. The chain couples TRBV20-1 to TRBJ2-3; a possible D gene is TRBD1 (6 bases). Here the CDR3 reads CSAKGVVSQYF. The CDR3 nucleotides read TGCAGTGCTAAGGGGGTTGTGTCGCAGTATTTT.